This T cell receptor (beta chain) comes out of a study of vaccination and CD4 T cells after COVID-19. Study details: Investigators stimulated cells with overlapping spike peptides drawn from SARS-CoV-2, HCoV-NL63, HCoV-OC43 and HCoV-229E. Study-wide results and limits: Median SARS-CoV-2-reactive clonotype numbers went from 21 to 38; this increase was not significant.

In this sample, this clonotype turned up a few times. Its antigen is unknown. This sample's treatment: roughly nine-day PBMC culture with coronavirus spike peptide pools or control peptides (ViraFEST assay). Harvesting of the unexposed donor's CD4+ T cells predated the COVID-19 pandemic (2011-2018). The Oncomine TCR Beta short-read assay generated sequence data from the DNA of cultured CD4+ T cells. TCRdb used MiXCR to reprocess the PCR reads, holding one entry per CDR3 protein. Of more than 1,500 distinct CDR3 sequences listed, around 64% were seen once; the top ten hold about 86%. The sequence came from a human donor in good health. Sequenced: CD4+ T cells from blood, cultured in vitro.

The CDR3 reads CASSALGGVQPQHF. CDR3 in DNA: TGTGCCAGCAGTGCCTTGGGGGGTGTTCAGCCCCAGCATTTT. V and J are TRBV6-1 and TRBJ1-5; D possibly corresponds to TRBD1 (5 bases). CDR3 size: 14 residues. Between the trimmed V and J ends, which lost 4 bases and 6 bases, there was a span of 13 bases. Per germline, CDR1 MNHNS and CDR2 SASEGT.